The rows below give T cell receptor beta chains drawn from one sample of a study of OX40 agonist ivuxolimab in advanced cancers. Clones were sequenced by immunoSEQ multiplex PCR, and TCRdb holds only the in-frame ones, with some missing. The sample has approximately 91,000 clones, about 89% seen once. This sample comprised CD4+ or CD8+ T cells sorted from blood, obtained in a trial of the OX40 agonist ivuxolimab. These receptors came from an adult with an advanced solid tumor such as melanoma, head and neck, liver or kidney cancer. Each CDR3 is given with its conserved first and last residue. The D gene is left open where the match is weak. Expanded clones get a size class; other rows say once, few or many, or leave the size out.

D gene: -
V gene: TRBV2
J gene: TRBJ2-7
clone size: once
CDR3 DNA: TGTGCCAGCAGTGATCTAGCGTCGACCTCCTACGAGCAGTACTTC
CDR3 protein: CASSDLASTSYEQYF

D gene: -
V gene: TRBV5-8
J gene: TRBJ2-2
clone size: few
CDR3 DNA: TGTGCCAGCAGCTCTATGGGCACCTACACCGGGGAGCTGTTTTTT
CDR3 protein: CASSSMGTYTGELFF

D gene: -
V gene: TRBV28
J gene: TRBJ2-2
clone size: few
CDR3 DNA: TGTGCCAGCCACTCACGGTCGAGCACCGGGGAGCTGTTTTTT
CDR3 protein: CASHSRSSTGELFF

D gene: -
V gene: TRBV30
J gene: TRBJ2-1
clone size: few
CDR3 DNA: TGTGCCTTCAGGGGCCCCTACAATGAGCAGTTCTTC
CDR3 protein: CAFRGPYNEQFF

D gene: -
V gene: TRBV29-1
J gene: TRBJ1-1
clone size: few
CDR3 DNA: TGCAGCGCAGGGAACACTGAAGCTTTCTTT
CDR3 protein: CSAGNTEAFF

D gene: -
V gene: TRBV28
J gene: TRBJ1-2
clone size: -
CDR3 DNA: TGTGCCAGCAGCCCACCCAACTATGGCTACACCTTC
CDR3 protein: CASSPPNYGYTF

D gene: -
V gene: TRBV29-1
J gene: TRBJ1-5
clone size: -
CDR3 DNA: TGCAGCGTCTACGACGGGGGCTTTGGTCCCCAGCATTTT
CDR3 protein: CSVYDGGFGPQHF

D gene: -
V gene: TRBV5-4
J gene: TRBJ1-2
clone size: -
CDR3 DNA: TGTGCCAGCAGCGTGTCGGGGGCATCTGGCTACACCTTC
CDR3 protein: CASSVSGASGYTF

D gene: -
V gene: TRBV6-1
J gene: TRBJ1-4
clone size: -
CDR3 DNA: TGTGCCAGCAGTGAAAAGAGGCAGGCAGCAACTAATGAAAAACTGTTTTTT
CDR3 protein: CASSEKRQAATNEKLFF

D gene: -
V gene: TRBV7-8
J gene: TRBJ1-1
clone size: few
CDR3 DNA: TGTGCCAGCAGCTTAGTGGGAGGGAAGAACACTGAAGCTTTCTTT
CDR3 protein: CASSLVGGKNTEAFF

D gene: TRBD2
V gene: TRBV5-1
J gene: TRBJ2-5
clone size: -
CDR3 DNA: TGCGCCAGCAGCCTGGAAGGACTAGCGGGAGGAGAGACCCAGTACTTC
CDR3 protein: CASSLEGLAGGETQYF

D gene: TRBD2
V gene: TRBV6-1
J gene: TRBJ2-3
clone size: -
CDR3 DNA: TGTGCCAGCAGTGTAGGGAGGGGACTAGCGGGAGGCGCAGATACGCAGTATTTT
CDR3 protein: CASSVGRGLAGGADTQYF

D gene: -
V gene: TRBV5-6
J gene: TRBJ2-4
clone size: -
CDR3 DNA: TGTGCCAGCAGCTTGGAAGGGGTAGCCAAAAACATTCAGTACTTC
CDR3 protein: CASSLEGVAKNIQYF

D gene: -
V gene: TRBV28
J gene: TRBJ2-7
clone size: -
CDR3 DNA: TGTGCCAGCAGCTCCGCCGGGACGGGAACCTACGAGCAGTACTTC
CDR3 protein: CASSSAGTGTYEQYF

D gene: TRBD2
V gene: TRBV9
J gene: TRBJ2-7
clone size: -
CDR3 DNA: TGTGCCAGCAGCGTCTCGACTAGCGGGACGTACGAGCAGTACTTC
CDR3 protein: CASSVSTSGTYEQYF

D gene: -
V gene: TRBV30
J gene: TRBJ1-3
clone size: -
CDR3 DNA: TGTGCCTGGGATAGAGGATCTGGAAACACCATATATTTT
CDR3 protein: CAWDRGSGNTIYF

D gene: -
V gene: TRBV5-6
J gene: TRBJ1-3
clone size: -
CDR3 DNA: TGTGCCAGCAGCTTGGGTGGGTTCGGCCCTGGAAACACCATATATTTT
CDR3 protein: CASSLGGFGPGNTIYF

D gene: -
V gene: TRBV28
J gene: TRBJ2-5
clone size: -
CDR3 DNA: TGTGCCAGCATACGAGCGGGCCCACAAGAGACCCAGTACTTC
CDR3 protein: CASIRAGPQETQYF

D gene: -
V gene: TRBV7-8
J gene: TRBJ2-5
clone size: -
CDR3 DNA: TGTGCCAACTCGCGGGGCAGGGAAGAGACCCAGTACTTC
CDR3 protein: CANSRGREETQYF

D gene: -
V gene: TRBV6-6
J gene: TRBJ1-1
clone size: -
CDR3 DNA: TGTGCCAGCAGTTATCGGGCCACTGAAGCTTTCTTT
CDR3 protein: CASSYRATEAFF

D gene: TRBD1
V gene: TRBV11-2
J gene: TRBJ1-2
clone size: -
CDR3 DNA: TGTGCCAGCAGCTTAGCAGGTCAGGGGGGAGGAACCTTC
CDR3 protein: CASSLAGQGGGTF

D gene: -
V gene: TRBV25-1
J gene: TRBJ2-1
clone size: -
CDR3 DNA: TGTGCCAGCAGTGAAGCCGGCCGCAATGAGCAGTTCTTC
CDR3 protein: CASSEAGRNEQFF

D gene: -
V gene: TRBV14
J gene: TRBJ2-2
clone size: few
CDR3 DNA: TGTGCCAGCAGCCAAGCACGGGGAGCCGGGGAGCTGTTTTTT
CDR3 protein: CASSQARGAGELFF

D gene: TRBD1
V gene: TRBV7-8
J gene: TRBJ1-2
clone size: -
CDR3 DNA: TGTGCCAGCACACACGGACAGGGGGCGCCCAACTATGGCTACACCTTC
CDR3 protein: CASTHGQGAPNYGYTF

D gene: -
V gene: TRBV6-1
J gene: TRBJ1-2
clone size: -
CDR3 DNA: TGTGCCAGCAGTGAGTTGGGTCTGACGTGGTACACCTTC
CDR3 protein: CASSELGLTWYTF

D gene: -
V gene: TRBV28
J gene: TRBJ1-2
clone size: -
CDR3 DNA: TGTGCCAGCAGTTTCCCAGGCCTCGACTATGGCTACACCTTC
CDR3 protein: CASSFPGLDYGYTF

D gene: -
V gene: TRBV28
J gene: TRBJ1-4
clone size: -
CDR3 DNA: TGTGCCAGCAGTTTTCCAGGGAAGAATGAAAAACTGTTTTTT
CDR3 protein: CASSFPGKNEKLFF

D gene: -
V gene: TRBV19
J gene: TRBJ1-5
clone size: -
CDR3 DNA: TGTGCCAGTAGTATGGACAGCGATAGGCCCCAGCATTTT
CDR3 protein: CASSMDSDRPQHF

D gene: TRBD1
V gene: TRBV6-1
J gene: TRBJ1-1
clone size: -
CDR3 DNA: TGTGCCAGCAGTGAATCCCAGGGGGCGCGCGCTTTCTTT
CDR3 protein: CASSESQGARAFF

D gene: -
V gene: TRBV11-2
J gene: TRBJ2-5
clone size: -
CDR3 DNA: TGTGCCAGCAGCTTCGGACCGCCGTTACAGAACCAAGAGACCCAGTACTTC
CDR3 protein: CASSFGPPLQNQETQYF

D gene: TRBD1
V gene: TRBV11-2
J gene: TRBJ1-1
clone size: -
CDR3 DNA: TGTGCCAGCAGCCGAGCCGGGACAGGGGTCACTGAAGCTTTCTTT
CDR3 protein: CASSRAGTGVTEAFF

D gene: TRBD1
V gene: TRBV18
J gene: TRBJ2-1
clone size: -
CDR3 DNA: TGTGCCAGCTCACCACCCTCCAGGGGGCGCTTCTACAATGAGCAGTTCTTC
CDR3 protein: CASSPPSRGRFYNEQFF

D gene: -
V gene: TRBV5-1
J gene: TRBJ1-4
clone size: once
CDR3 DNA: TGCGCCAGCAGCTTGGGACAGACTAATGAAAAACTGTTTTTT
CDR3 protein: CASSLGQTNEKLFF

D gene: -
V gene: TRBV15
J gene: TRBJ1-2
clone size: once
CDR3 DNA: TGTGCCACCAGCCCCCGTGAGGGGGGAGACTATGGCTACACCTTC
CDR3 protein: CATSPREGGDYGYTF

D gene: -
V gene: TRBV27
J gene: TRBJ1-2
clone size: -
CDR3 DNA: TGTGCCAGCAGCCTAACAGGGACTAACTATGGCTACACCTTC
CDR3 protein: CASSLTGTNYGYTF

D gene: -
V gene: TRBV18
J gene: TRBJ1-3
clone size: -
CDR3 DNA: TGTGCCAGCTCACTGGCTAAGGGTGTGATGAGCTCTGGAAACACCATATATTTT
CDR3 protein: CASSLAKGVMSSGNTIYF

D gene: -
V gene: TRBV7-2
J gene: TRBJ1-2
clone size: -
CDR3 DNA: TGTGCCAGCAGCTTAGACGGCAACTATGGCTACACCTTC
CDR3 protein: CASSLDGNYGYTF

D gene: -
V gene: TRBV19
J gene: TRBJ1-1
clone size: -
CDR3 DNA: TGTGCCAGTAGTACGAGGGATGGTAAGGACACTGAAGCTTTCTTT
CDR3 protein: CASSTRDGKDTEAFF